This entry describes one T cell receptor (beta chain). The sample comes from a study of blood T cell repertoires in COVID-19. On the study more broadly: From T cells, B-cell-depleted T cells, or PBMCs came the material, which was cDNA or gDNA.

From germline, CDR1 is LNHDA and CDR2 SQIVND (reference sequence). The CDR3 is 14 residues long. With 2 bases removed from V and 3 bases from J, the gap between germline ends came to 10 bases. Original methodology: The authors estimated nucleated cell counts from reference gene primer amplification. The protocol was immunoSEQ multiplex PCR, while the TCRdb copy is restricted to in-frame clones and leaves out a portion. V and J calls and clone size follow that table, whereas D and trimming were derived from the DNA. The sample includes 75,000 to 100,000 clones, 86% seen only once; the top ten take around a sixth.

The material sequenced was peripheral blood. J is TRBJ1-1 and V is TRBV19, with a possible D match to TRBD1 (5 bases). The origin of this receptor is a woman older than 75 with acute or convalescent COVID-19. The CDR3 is CASSIFGGDTEAFF. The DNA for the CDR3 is TGTGCCAGTAGTATATTCGGGGGGGACACTGAAGCTTTCTTT.